Following are 18 T cell receptor beta chains from one sample sequenced in a study of T cell repertoires in cytomegalovirus infection. These receptors lack a known antigen. TCRdb ran MiXCR on the reads and lists one entry per CDR3 protein. The data contain more than 250,000 distinct CDR3 sequences, 20% to 25% of them seen just once; the ten biggest clones take up 10% to 15%. Sample: cultured PBMCs, taken from culture after CMV antigen stimulation. The receptors shown here come from a human donor in good health (CMV status not recorded). Some clones in this sample may be carry-over from other donors' samples.

The chain is built from TRBV11-2 and TRBJ2-5, with D possibly being TRBD1 (5 bases). V gave up 5 bases and J gave up 5 bases, with 18 bases separating them. Per the germline V gene, CDR1 is SGHAT and CDR2 is FQNNGV. The CDR3 sequence is 15 residues long. The CDR3 here is CASSPFEGARETQYF. The CDR3 DNA reads TGTGCCAGCAGCCCTTTTGAAGGGGCTCGGGAGACCCAGTACTTC.

This rearrangement joins TRBV20-1 to TRBJ1-1; unclear D gene. Germline CDR1 is DFQATT and CDR2 is SNEGSKA (reference sequence). Trimming stripped 0 bases from V and 4 bases from J, with 15 bases between. This CDR3 is 15 amino acids long. In DNA form, the CDR3 reads TGCAGTGCTAGAGATCAGAGGGCCTCTTTCACTGAAGCTTTCTTT. The encoded protein is CSARDQRASFTEAFF.

This chain's CDR3 is CASSLGLAGSGELFF. CDR3 nucleotides: TGTGCCAGTAGTCTGGGACTAGCGGGATCCGGGGAGCTGTTTTTT. This chain joins TRBV19 and TRBJ2-2, with 13 bases that match TRBD2. In germline, CDR1 is LNHDA, CDR2 SQIVND (reference sequence). The CDR3 loop spans 15 amino acids. J was trimmed by 6 bases and V by 5 bases; bases with no gene match: 3.

This clonotype was seen at least ten times. The chain uses TRBV7-8 and TRBJ1-6, with 8 nucleotides matching TRBD1. The CDR3 is 15 residues long. V lost 4 bases to trimming and J lost 12 bases; unmatched junction nucleotides: 11. Germline V gene lookup returns CDR1 SGHVS and CDR2 FQNEAQ. CDR3 in DNA: TGTGCCAGCAGCTCCTTACAGGGGGGAGTGGGACCCCTCCACTTT. Translation gives CASSSLQGGVGPLHF. Together with reference TRBV7-8 and TRBJ1-6, the CDR3 gives the full variable domain: GAGVSQSPRYKVAKRGQDVALRCDPISGHVSLFWYQQALGQGPEFLTYFQNEAQLDKSGLPSDRFFAERPEGSVSTLKIQRTQQEDSAVYLCASSSLQGGVGPLHFGNGTRLTVT.

J is TRBJ1-2 and V is TRBV30, with D perhaps matching TRBD1 (5 bases). V was pared by 4 bases and J by 8 bases, with 11 bases between. This CDR3 spans 11 amino acids. Germline V lookup: CDR1 GTSNPN, CDR2 SVGIG (reference sequence). The CDR3 loop is CAWNSGVGYTF. DNA for the CDR3: TGTGCCTGGAATTCGGGGGTCGGCTACACCTTC.

At least ten counts were recorded for this clonotype. The chain couples TRBV7-2 to TRBJ1-1; D unclear. Deletions cut 1 base from V and 0 bases from J, with 6 bases between. This CDR3 spans 14 amino acids. The germline V gene has CDR1 SGHTA and CDR2 FQGNSA. The CDR3 nucleotides read TGTGCCAGCAGCTTAGATCATATGAACACTGAAGCTTTCTTT. Its translation is CASSLDHMNTEAFF.

The chain couples TRBV24-1 to TRBJ2-3; 12 bases map to TRBD2. The CDR3 is made up of 16 amino acids. V lost 4 bases to trimming and J lost 3 bases; unmatched junction nucleotides: 4. Germline V gives CDR1 KGHDR, CDR2 SFDVKD. The CDR3 loop is CATSDRTSGTTDTQYF. The CDR3 bases are TGTGCCACCAGTGACCGGACTAGCGGGACAACAGATACGCAGTATTTT.

This chain links TRBV4-1 with TRBJ2-1, with D perhaps matching TRBD2 (5 bases). CDR1 is MGHRA, CDR2 YSYEKL, per germline. V lost 1 base, J lost 10 bases, and 17 bases lay in between. The CDR3 is made up of 15 amino acids. The DNA of the CDR3 is TGCGCCAGCAGCCAAGGTTCGGCTCTCCGCGGGGAGCAGTTCTTC. Protein sequence: CASSQGSALRGEQFF.

The V gene is TRBV12-3 or TRBV12-4, the J gene TRBJ1-1; possible D gene TRBD1, 6 bases. V was shortened by 7 bases and J by 0 bases, with 9 bases between the two germline ends. This CDR3 region has 13 residues. CDR3 region: CASTTGLNTEAFF. CDR3 sequence (DNA): TGTGCCAGCACTACAGGGTTGAACACTGAAGCTTTCTTT.

This clonotype was recorded many times. The V and J genes are TRBV15 and TRBJ2-3, with TRBD2 matching 11 bases. The CDR3 loop spans 15 amino acids. The ends lost 5 bases at V and 2 bases at J; junction bases unmatched: 3. Per germline, CDR1 LNHNV and CDR2 YYDKDF (reference sequence). DNA for the CDR3: TGTGCCACCAGCGGGGGACTAGCGGCCACAGATACGCAGTATTTT. Protein product: CATSGGLAATDTQYF.

The chain links TRBV7-3 to TRBJ2-1, with D perhaps matching TRBD2 (5 bases). V lost 5 bases and J 2 bases, leaving 13 bases between the germline ends. CDR1 SGHTA and CDR2 FQGTGA come from the germline V gene. The CDR3 spans 15 residues. CDR3 protein: CASSLRGTPYNEQFF. In DNA form, the CDR3 reads TGTGCCAGCAGCCTACGGGGTACCCCCTACAATGAGCAGTTCTTC.

The DNA for the CDR3 is TGTGCTAGTAGACGGGACGCGAACACCGGGGAGCTGTTTTTT. This translates into CASRRDANTGELFF. This sequence joins TRBV7-6 and TRBJ2-2; tentatively, D is TRBD1 or TRBD2 (5 bases each). The CDR3 extends over 14 amino acids. Looked up from germline, CDR1 is SGHVS and CDR2 is FNYEAQ.

The chain has TRBV12-5 and TRBJ2-1, with D perhaps matching TRBD2 (7 bases). The CDR3 loop spans 13 amino acids. V was cut by 5 bases and J by 14 bases, with 19 bases left in between. The V gene's germline CDR1 is LGHNT and CDR2 FRNRAP. CDR3 nucleotides: TGTGCTAGTGGTATCCCGGGGGAGGGGGAGAAGTTCTTC. It specifies CASGIPGEGEKFF. Filled out from reference TRBV12-5 and TRBJ2-1, the complete variable domain reads DARVTQTPRHKVTEMGQEVTMRCQPILGHNTVFWYRQTMMQGLELLAYFRNRAPLDDSGMPKDRFSAEMPDATLATLKIQPSEPRDSAVYFCASGIPGEGEKFFGPGTRLTVL.

The chain joins TRBV7-2 to TRBJ1-6; TRBD1 might be the D (5 bases). The V gene lost 2 bases and the J gene lost 7 bases, with 12 bases spanning the gap. The length of the CDR3 is 15 residues. Germline loops: CDR1 SGHTA, CDR2 FQGNSA. DNA of the CDR3: TGTGCCAGCAGCTTAAGGCGGGGCAGCAATTCACCCCTCCACTTT. As protein: CASSLRRGSNSPLHF.

This clonotype has more than one count but fewer than ten. V usage is TRBV19 and J usage is TRBJ2-7, with 8 bases lining up with TRBD2. Losses at the gene ends were 4 bases for V and 2 bases for J; bases not matched to a gene: 7. The germline CDR1 and CDR2 sequences are LNHDA and SQIVND (reference sequence). CDR3 length: 15 residues. The CDR3 DNA reads as TGTGCCAGTAGTACACTAGCGGCAGGAACCTACGAGCAGTACTTC. Protein: CASSTLAAGTYEQYF.

Concerning this clonotype: This may be a read error: a much more frequent sequence differs by one nucleotide. The chain couples TRBV12-3 or TRBV12-4 to TRBJ2-5, with TRBD2 identical over 9 bases. This CDR3 is 13 amino acids long. The CDR3 protein is CASSVAGVETQYF. Written as DNA, the CDR3 is TGTGCCAGCAGTGTAGCGGGAGTAGAGACCCAGTACTTC.

This clonotype appeared a few times. This sequence joins TRBV28 and TRBJ2-7; 7 positions match TRBD1. CDR3 length: 18 amino acids. Germline loops: CDR1 MDHEN, CDR2 SYDVKM. The V and J ends lost 3 bases and 2 bases, in that order; junction bases with no gene match: 16. The CDR3 here is CASSFEGLQGQPPYEQYF. The CDR3 DNA is TGTGCCAGCAGTTTTGAAGGCCTACAGGGGCAGCCTCCCTACGAGCAGTACTTC. Using reference TRBV28 and TRBJ2-7 for the parts outside the CDR3, the full variable domain is DVKVTQSSRYLVKRTGEKVFLECVQDMDHENMFWYRQDPGLGLRLIYFSYDVKMKEKGDIPEGYSVSREKKERFSLILESASTNQTSMYLCASSFEGLQGQPPYEQYFGPGTRLTVT.

This rearrangement joins TRBV9 to TRBJ2-2; TRBD2 aligns across 11 bases. Germline V gene lookup returns CDR1 SGDLS and CDR2 YYNGEE. This CDR3 has 17 amino acids. V was pared by 0 bases and J by 4 bases, with 5 bases of the junction left unmatched. CDR3 DNA: TGTGCCAGCAGCGTAGTAGCGGGAGGGCGGGGCACCGGGGAGCTGTTTTTT. Protein product: CASSVVAGGRGTGELFF.